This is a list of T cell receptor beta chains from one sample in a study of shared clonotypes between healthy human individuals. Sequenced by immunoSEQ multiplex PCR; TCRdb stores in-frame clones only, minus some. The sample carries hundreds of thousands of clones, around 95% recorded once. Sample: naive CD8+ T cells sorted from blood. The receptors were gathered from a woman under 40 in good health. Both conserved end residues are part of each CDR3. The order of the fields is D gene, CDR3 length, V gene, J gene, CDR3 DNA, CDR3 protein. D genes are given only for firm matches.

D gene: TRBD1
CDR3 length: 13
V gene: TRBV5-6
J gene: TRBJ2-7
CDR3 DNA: TGTGCCAGCAGCTTGTGGGACAGCTACGAGCAGTACTTC
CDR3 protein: CASSLWDSYEQYF

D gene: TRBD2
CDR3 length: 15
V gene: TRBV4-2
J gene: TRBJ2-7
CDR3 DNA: TGTGCCAGCAGCCGAGATACTAGCGGATTCTACGAGCAGTACTTC
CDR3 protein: CASSRDTSGFYEQYF

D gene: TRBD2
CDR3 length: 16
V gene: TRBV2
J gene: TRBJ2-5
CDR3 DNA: TGTGCCAGCAGTCCAGGACTAGCGGGATTAGGGGAGACCCAGTACTTC
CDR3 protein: CASSPGLAGLGETQYF

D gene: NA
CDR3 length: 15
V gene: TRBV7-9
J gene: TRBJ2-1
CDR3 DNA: TGTGCCAGCAGCTTGAAGCTAACCCCCTGGGATGAGCAGTTCTTC
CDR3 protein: CASSLKLTPWDEQFF

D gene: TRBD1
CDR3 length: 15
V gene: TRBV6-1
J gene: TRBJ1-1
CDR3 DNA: TGTGCCAGCAGTGAAGACCCACAGGGGGCCACTGAAGCTTTCTTT
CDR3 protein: CASSEDPQGATEAFF

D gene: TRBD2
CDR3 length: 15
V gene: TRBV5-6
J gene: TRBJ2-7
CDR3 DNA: TGTGCCAGCAGCTGGGGCAGCGGGATTTCCTACGAGCAGTACTTC
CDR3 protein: CASSWGSGISYEQYF

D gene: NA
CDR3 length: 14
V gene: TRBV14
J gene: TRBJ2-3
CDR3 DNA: TGTGCCAGCAGCCAGTGGTCGGACGCAGATACGCAGTATTTT
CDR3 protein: CASSQWSDADTQYF

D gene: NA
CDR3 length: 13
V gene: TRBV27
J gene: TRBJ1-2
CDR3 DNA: TGTGCCAGCAGTTTTTCAGGGGCCGGTGGCTACACCTTC
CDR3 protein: CASSFSGAGGYTF

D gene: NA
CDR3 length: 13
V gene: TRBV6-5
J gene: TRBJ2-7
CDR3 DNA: TGTGCCAGCAGCCCCGGGGGCTCCTACGAGCAGTACTTC
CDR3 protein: CASSPGGSYEQYF

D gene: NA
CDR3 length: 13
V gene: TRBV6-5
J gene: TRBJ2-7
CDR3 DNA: TGTGCCAGCAGTTGCGGGACAGCCTACGAGCAGTACTTC
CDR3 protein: CASSCGTAYEQYF

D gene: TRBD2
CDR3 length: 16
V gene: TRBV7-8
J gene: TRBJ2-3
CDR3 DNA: TGTGCCAGCAGCTCGTTGACTAGCGGGAGCACAGATACGCAGTATTTT
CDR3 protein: CASSSLTSGSTDTQYF

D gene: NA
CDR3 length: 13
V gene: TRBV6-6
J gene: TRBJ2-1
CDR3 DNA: TGTGCCAGCAGTACCGGGACCCCGTATTATCGGTTCTTC
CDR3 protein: CASSTGTPYYRFF

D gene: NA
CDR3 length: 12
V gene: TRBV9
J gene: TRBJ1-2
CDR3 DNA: TGTGCCAGCAGCGTAGGCGGTGGCGGCTACACCTTC
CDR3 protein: CASSVGGGGYTF

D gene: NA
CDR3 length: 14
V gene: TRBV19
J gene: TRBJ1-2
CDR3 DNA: TGTGCCAGTAGCGAAACAGGCTACGACTATGGCTACACCTTC
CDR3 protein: CASSETGYDYGYTF

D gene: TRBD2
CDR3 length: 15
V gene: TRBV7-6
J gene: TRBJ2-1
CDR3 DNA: TGTGCCAGCAGGGGGTTTCCGGGAGGGAACAATGAGCAGTTCTTC
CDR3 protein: CASRGFPGGNNEQFF

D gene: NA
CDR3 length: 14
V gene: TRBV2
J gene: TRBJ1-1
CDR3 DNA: TGTGCCAGCACCATCGGGCGGTTGAACACTGAAGCTTTCTTT
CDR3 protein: CASTIGRLNTEAFF

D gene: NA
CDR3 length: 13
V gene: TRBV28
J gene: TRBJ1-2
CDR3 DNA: TGTGCCAGCAGTTCCGCCGGAAACTATGGCTACACCTTC
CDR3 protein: CASSSAGNYGYTF

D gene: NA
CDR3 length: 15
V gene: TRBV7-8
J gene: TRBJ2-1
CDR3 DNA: TGTGCCAGCAGCTTAACGAGACAGGTTGATAATGAGCAGTTCTTC
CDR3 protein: CASSLTRQVDNEQFF

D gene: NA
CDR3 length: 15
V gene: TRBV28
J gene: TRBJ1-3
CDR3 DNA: TGTGCCAGCAGGGGAGGAAATGGCTCTGGAAACACCATATATTTT
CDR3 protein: CASRGGNGSGNTIYF

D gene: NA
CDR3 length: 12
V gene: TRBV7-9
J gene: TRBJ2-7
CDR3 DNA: TGTGCCAGCAGCTCCGGACGTCTCGAGCAGTACTTC
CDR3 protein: CASSSGRLEQYF

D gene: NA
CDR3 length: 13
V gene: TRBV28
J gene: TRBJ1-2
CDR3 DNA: TGTGCCAGCAGTTTATCCCTTAACTATGGCTACACCTTC
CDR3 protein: CASSLSLNYGYTF

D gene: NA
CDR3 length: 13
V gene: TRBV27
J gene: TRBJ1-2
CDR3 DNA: TGTGCCAGCAGTTTACGTGGTAGTGGTGGCTACACCTTC
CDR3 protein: CASSLRGSGGYTF

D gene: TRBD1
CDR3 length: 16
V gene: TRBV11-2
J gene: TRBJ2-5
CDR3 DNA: TGTGCCAGCAGCTTATCCGAGACAGGGCGGTGGGAGACCCAGTACTTC
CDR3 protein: CASSLSETGRWETQYF

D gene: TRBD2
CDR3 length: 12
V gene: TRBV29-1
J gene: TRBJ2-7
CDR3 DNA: TGCAGCGTTGGGACTAGCGCCTACGAGCAGTACTTC
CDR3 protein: CSVGTSAYEQYF

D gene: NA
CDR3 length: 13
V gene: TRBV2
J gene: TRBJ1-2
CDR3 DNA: TGTGCCAGCAGTGCGGGGGAGGGCTATGGCTACACCTTC
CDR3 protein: CASSAGEGYGYTF